These T cell receptor beta chains were read from a single sample in a study of regulatory dendritic cells for organ transplantation. Using immunoSEQ multiplex PCR, the repertoire was profiled, and TCRdb retains in-frame clones only, with some absent. The sample holds around 12,000 clones, around nine tenths seen once. These receptors' targets are unknown. The specimen was naive CD8+ T cells from blood cultured with regulatory dendritic cells. The receptors were sampled from a human donor in good health. The CDR3 runs from the conserved cysteine through the conserved F or W. A D gene is named only where the DNA matches it firmly. Some rows have no size entry. The others give once, few or many, or a class for an expanded clone.

j_gene: TRBJ1-2; v_gene: TRBV18; d_gene: -; abundance: -; CDR3aa: CASSPPGILYGYTF; CDR3nt: TGTGCCAGCTCACCACCGGGCATACTCTATGGCTACACCTTC
j_gene: TRBJ2-1; v_gene: TRBV6-6; d_gene: -; abundance: -; CDR3aa: CASSPLREQFF; CDR3nt: TGTGCCAGCAGCCCCCTCAGAGAGCAGTTCTTC
j_gene: TRBJ2-7; v_gene: TRBV29-1; d_gene: TRBD1; abundance: -; CDR3aa: CSSTGGNSYEQYF; CDR3nt: TGCAGCTCGACAGGGGGGAACTCCTACGAGCAGTACTTC
j_gene: TRBJ1-2; v_gene: TRBV9; d_gene: -; abundance: -; CDR3aa: CASSASDHGYTF; CDR3nt: TGTGCCAGCAGCGCGTCGGACCATGGCTACACCTTC
j_gene: TRBJ1-1; v_gene: TRBV2; d_gene: -; abundance: -; CDR3aa: CASSPRGGADTEAFF; CDR3nt: TGTGCCAGCAGTCCGAGGGGGGGGGCCGACACTGAAGCTTTCTTT
j_gene: TRBJ1-1; v_gene: TRBV30; d_gene: -; abundance: -; CDR3aa: CAWSTSLGAEAFF; CDR3nt: TGTGCCTGGAGTACATCCCTGGGGGCTGAAGCTTTCTTT
j_gene: TRBJ2-3; v_gene: TRBV9; d_gene: TRBD2; abundance: -; CDR3aa: CASSKYSGGTDTQYF; CDR3nt: TGTGCCAGCAGCAAGTATAGCGGGGGCACAGATACGCAGTATTTT
j_gene: TRBJ1-5; v_gene: TRBV30; d_gene: -; abundance: few; CDR3aa: CAWSATANNQPQHF; CDR3nt: TGTGCCTGGAGCGCTACAGCGAACAATCAGCCCCAGCATTTT
j_gene: TRBJ2-7; v_gene: TRBV18; d_gene: -; abundance: -; CDR3aa: CASSPVGGTTYEQYF; CDR3nt: TGTGCCAGCTCACCGGTGGGGGGTACGACCTACGAGCAGTACTTC
j_gene: TRBJ2-3; v_gene: TRBV5-6; d_gene: -; abundance: -; CDR3aa: CASSLGDFADTQYF; CDR3nt: TGTGCCAGCAGCTTGGGGGACTTCGCAGATACGCAGTATTTT
j_gene: TRBJ2-7; v_gene: TRBV27; d_gene: -; abundance: -; CDR3aa: CASSKDPLRLAYEQYF; CDR3nt: TGTGCCAGCAGCAAAGATCCCCTCCGGCTTGCCTACGAGCAGTACTTC
j_gene: TRBJ2-7; v_gene: TRBV6-5; d_gene: TRBD2; abundance: few; CDR3aa: CASSYLAGGSYEQYF; CDR3nt: TGTGCCAGCAGTTACCTAGCGGGGGGGAGCTACGAGCAGTACTTC
j_gene: TRBJ2-1; v_gene: TRBV13; d_gene: TRBD2; abundance: -; CDR3aa: CASSLRLASYNEQFF; CDR3nt: TGTGCCAGCAGCTTACGACTAGCTTCTTACAATGAGCAGTTCTTC
j_gene: TRBJ1-4; v_gene: TRBV7-9; d_gene: TRBD1; abundance: -; CDR3aa: CASSAGWAGGGNEKLFF; CDR3nt: TGTGCCAGCAGCGCCGGGTGGGCAGGGGGCGGTAATGAAAAACTGTTTTTT
j_gene: TRBJ2-1; v_gene: TRBV27; d_gene: -; abundance: once; CDR3aa: CASSFRGEQFF; CDR3nt: TGTGCCAGCAGTTTTCGGGGTGAGCAGTTCTTC
j_gene: TRBJ1-2; v_gene: TRBV19; d_gene: -; abundance: -; CDR3aa: CASSIRPDGNYGYTF; CDR3nt: TGTGCCAGTAGTATAAGACCGGACGGAAACTATGGCTACACCTTC
j_gene: TRBJ1-2; v_gene: TRBV15; d_gene: -; abundance: -; CDR3aa: CATSRDRTGNYGYTF; CDR3nt: TGTGCCACCAGCAGAGATCGAACAGGGAACTATGGCTACACCTTC
j_gene: TRBJ2-2; v_gene: TRBV19; d_gene: -; abundance: -; CDR3aa: CASSIPGVGRELFF; CDR3nt: TGTGCCAGTAGTATCCCCGGGGTGGGAAGGGAGCTGTTTTTT
j_gene: TRBJ2-7; v_gene: TRBV2; d_gene: -; abundance: -; CDR3aa: CASSREARYPPEQYF; CDR3nt: TGTGCCAGCAGTCGCGAGGCTAGATACCCACCCGAGCAGTACTTC
j_gene: TRBJ1-2; v_gene: TRBV18; d_gene: TRBD1; abundance: -; CDR3aa: CASSPGDRGRLGYTF; CDR3nt: TGTGCCAGCTCACCGGGGGACAGGGGCCGACTTGGCTACACCTTC
j_gene: TRBJ2-7; v_gene: TRBV4-3; d_gene: -; abundance: -; CDR3aa: CASSQDGISYEQYF; CDR3nt: TGCGCCAGCAGCCAAGACGGGATATCCTACGAGCAGTACTTC
j_gene: TRBJ2-5; v_gene: TRBV2; d_gene: TRBD2; abundance: -; CDR3aa: CASTPDRASGGAETQYF; CDR3nt: TGTGCCAGCACCCCTGATAGGGCTAGCGGGGGGGCGGAGACCCAGTACTTC
j_gene: TRBJ1-1; v_gene: TRBV7-8; d_gene: TRBD1; abundance: -; CDR3aa: CASSSTGERFTEAFF; CDR3nt: TGTGCCAGCAGCTCTACAGGGGAAAGGTTCACTGAAGCTTTCTTT
j_gene: TRBJ2-5; v_gene: TRBV7-2; d_gene: TRBD2; abundance: -; CDR3aa: CASSLAGRTETQYF; CDR3nt: TGTGCCAGCAGCTTAGCCGGGAGGACCGAGACCCAGTACTTC
j_gene: TRBJ2-1; v_gene: TRBV2; d_gene: TRBD2; abundance: once; CDR3aa: CASSPRGGVVEYNEQFF; CDR3nt: TGTGCCAGCAGTCCCCGGGGGGGAGTAGTGGAGTACAATGAGCAGTTCTTC
j_gene: TRBJ1-1; v_gene: TRBV11-2; d_gene: -; abundance: -; CDR3aa: CASSLVGLGVQAFF; CDR3nt: TGTGCCAGCAGCTTAGTTGGGCTTGGGGTTCAAGCTTTCTTT
j_gene: TRBJ2-6; v_gene: TRBV9; d_gene: -; abundance: -; CDR3aa: CASSESSGANVLTF; CDR3nt: TGTGCCAGCAGCGAGAGCTCTGGGGCCAACGTCCTGACTTTC
j_gene: TRBJ2-1; v_gene: TRBV9; d_gene: TRBD2; abundance: -; CDR3aa: CASSVGLAAQFF; CDR3nt: TGTGCCAGCAGCGTAGGCCTAGCGGCGCAGTTCTTC
j_gene: TRBJ1-2; v_gene: TRBV7-9; d_gene: -; abundance: few; CDR3aa: CASSPLWGYTF; CDR3nt: TGTGCCAGCAGCCCTTTGTGGGGTTACACCTTC
j_gene: TRBJ2-1; v_gene: TRBV11-2; d_gene: TRBD2; abundance: -; CDR3aa: CASSLELAGAPGEQFF; CDR3nt: TGTGCCAGCAGCTTAGAGCTAGCGGGGGCCCCAGGTGAGCAGTTCTTC
j_gene: TRBJ1-2; v_gene: TRBV27; d_gene: -; abundance: -; CDR3aa: CASSLSEGDYGYTF; CDR3nt: TGTGCCAGCAGTTTATCTGAGGGGGACTATGGCTACACCTTC
j_gene: TRBJ2-3; v_gene: TRBV9; d_gene: -; abundance: -; CDR3aa: CASSDSLAKADTQYF; CDR3nt: TGTGCCAGCAGCGACAGCCTGGCGAAGGCAGATACGCAGTATTTT
j_gene: TRBJ1-6; v_gene: TRBV19; d_gene: -; abundance: -; CDR3aa: CASSITGSGSPLHF; CDR3nt: TGTGCCAGTAGCATTACAGGGTCCGGTTCACCCCTCCACTTT
j_gene: TRBJ2-2; v_gene: TRBV10-3; d_gene: TRBD1; abundance: -; CDR3aa: CATFPGTGRTGELFF; CDR3nt: TGTGCCACATTCCCCGGGACAGGGAGGACCGGGGAGCTGTTTTTT
j_gene: TRBJ2-3; v_gene: TRBV5-6; d_gene: -; abundance: -; CDR3aa: CASSPGIGGPTDTQYF; CDR3nt: TGTGCCAGCAGCCCGGGGATTGGGGGCCCCACAGATACGCAGTATTTT
j_gene: TRBJ2-7; v_gene: TRBV6-5; d_gene: -; abundance: -; CDR3aa: CASSYNLGPGDEQYF; CDR3nt: TGTGCCAGCAGTTACAACTTAGGTCCGGGGGACGAGCAGTACTTC
j_gene: TRBJ2-7; v_gene: TRBV19; d_gene: TRBD1; abundance: -; CDR3aa: CASSISGQSEQYF; CDR3nt: TGTGCCAGTAGTATATCGGGACAGTCCGAGCAGTACTTC
j_gene: TRBJ1-2; v_gene: TRBV7-2; d_gene: TRBD1; abundance: few; CDR3aa: CASSPTNNRGPGYTF; CDR3nt: TGTGCCAGCAGCCCTACCAACAACAGGGGGCCTGGCTACACCTTC
j_gene: TRBJ2-2; v_gene: TRBV9; d_gene: -; abundance: -; CDR3aa: CASSRGRGYTGELFF; CDR3nt: TGTGCCAGCAGCCGAGGGCGGGGTTACACCGGGGAGCTGTTTTTT
j_gene: TRBJ2-7; v_gene: TRBV19; d_gene: -; abundance: -; CDR3aa: CASSIAPAYEQYF; CDR3nt: TGTGCCAGTAGTATTGCCCCAGCCTACGAGCAGTACTTC
j_gene: TRBJ2-2; v_gene: TRBV28; d_gene: -; abundance: -; CDR3aa: CASSSKANRVRELFF; CDR3nt: TGTGCCAGCAGTTCTAAAGCAAACAGGGTCCGGGAGCTGTTTTTT
j_gene: TRBJ2-1; v_gene: TRBV19; d_gene: TRBD1; abundance: -; CDR3aa: CATGQPYNEQFF; CDR3nt: TGTGCCACGGGACAGCCTTACAATGAGCAGTTCTTC
j_gene: TRBJ2-7; v_gene: TRBV19; d_gene: -; abundance: -; CDR3aa: CASSTGTGYEQYF; CDR3nt: TGTGCCAGTAGTACGGGGACCGGCTACGAGCAGTACTTC
j_gene: TRBJ2-1; v_gene: TRBV4-1; d_gene: -; abundance: -; CDR3aa: CASSHPIVGRVDEQFF; CDR3nt: TGCGCCAGCAGCCACCCGATAGTGGGGCGTGTCGATGAGCAGTTCTTC
j_gene: TRBJ2-7; v_gene: TRBV11-2; d_gene: -; abundance: -; CDR3aa: CASSLFYEQYF; CDR3nt: TGTGCCAGCAGCTTGTTCTACGAGCAGTACTTC
j_gene: TRBJ2-1; v_gene: TRBV19; d_gene: -; abundance: -; CDR3aa: CASSLRDSYNEQFF; CDR3nt: TGTGCCAGTAGTTTACGGGACTCCTACAATGAGCAGTTCTTC
j_gene: TRBJ2-3; v_gene: TRBV5-4; d_gene: -; abundance: once; CDR3aa: CASSHFGISTDTQYF; CDR3nt: TGTGCCAGCAGTCACTTCGGGATAAGCACAGATACGCAGTATTTT
j_gene: TRBJ1-2; v_gene: TRBV11-2; d_gene: -; abundance: -; CDR3aa: CASSLDQGGGFGYTF; CDR3nt: TGTGCCAGCAGCTTGGACCAGGGAGGAGGTTTTGGCTACACCTTC
j_gene: TRBJ2-3; v_gene: TRBV21-1; d_gene: -; abundance: -; CDR3aa: CASRRGTPTTDTQYF; CDR3nt: TGTGCCAGCCGAAGGGGGACCCCGACGACGGATACGCAGTATTTT
j_gene: TRBJ1-2; v_gene: TRBV5-5; d_gene: -; abundance: -; CDR3aa: CASSLVPSPYGYTF; CDR3nt: TGTGCCAGCAGCTTAGTCCCGAGTCCGTATGGCTACACCTTC
j_gene: TRBJ1-3; v_gene: TRBV2; d_gene: -; abundance: -; CDR3aa: CASSQGLPIDGNTIYF; CDR3nt: TGTGCCAGCTCCCAGGGGCTACCGATTGATGGAAACACCATATATTTT
j_gene: TRBJ1-5; v_gene: TRBV27; d_gene: TRBD1; abundance: -; CDR3aa: CASSVISGGPYSNQPQHF; CDR3nt: TGTGCCAGCAGTGTCATCTCAGGGGGCCCTTATAGCAATCAGCCCCAGCATTTT
j_gene: TRBJ1-3; v_gene: TRBV27; d_gene: -; abundance: -; CDR3aa: CASSLSRAANTIYF; CDR3nt: TGTGCCAGCAGTTTATCTCGGGCGGCAAACACCATATATTTT
j_gene: TRBJ1-5; v_gene: TRBV27; d_gene: -; abundance: -; CDR3aa: CASSRSGNQPQHF; CDR3nt: TGTGCCAGCAGTAGGTCTGGCAATCAGCCCCAGCATTTT
j_gene: TRBJ1-1; v_gene: TRBV28; d_gene: -; abundance: -; CDR3aa: CATAERMNTEAFF; CDR3nt: TGTGCCACCGCGGAGAGGATGAACACTGAAGCTTTCTTT
j_gene: TRBJ2-2; v_gene: TRBV6-1; d_gene: -; abundance: -; CDR3aa: CASISKWPLGGELFF; CDR3nt: TGTGCCAGCATCTCCAAGTGGCCCCTGGGCGGGGAGCTGTTTTTT
j_gene: TRBJ2-1; v_gene: TRBV28; d_gene: -; abundance: -; CDR3aa: CASSPRAGLYEQFF; CDR3nt: TGTGCCAGCAGTCCAAGAGCGGGTTTGTATGAGCAGTTCTTC
j_gene: TRBJ2-7; v_gene: TRBV7-9; d_gene: -; abundance: -; CDR3aa: CASTTTLLGEQYF; CDR3nt: TGTGCCAGCACGACCACACTCCTGGGCGAGCAGTACTTC
j_gene: TRBJ2-7; v_gene: TRBV19; d_gene: -; abundance: -; CDR3aa: CASSPGPVLEQYF; CDR3nt: TGTGCCAGTAGCCCCGGGCCGGTCCTGGAGCAGTACTTC
j_gene: TRBJ1-2; v_gene: TRBV27; d_gene: -; abundance: -; CDR3aa: CASSGGTWYGYTF; CDR3nt: TGTGCCAGCAGTGGGGGGACGTGGTATGGCTACACCTTC